Below are 18 T cell receptor beta chains sequenced from a single sample in a study of Ad26.COV2.S vaccination and SARS-CoV-2 variants (dated by TCRdb to about 2021). Receptors were amplified or captured by the immunoSEQ multiplex PCR assay. TCRdb stores this immuneACCESS table with in-frame sequences only. Part of the clones is absent; in the studies checked, under half of the shortfall reflects unresolved V genes, and no reason is known for the rest. The sample has hundreds of thousands of clones on record, around 89% of them singletons. Of the sample, 1.5% falls within the top ten clones. This specimen's treatment or condition label, interpreted: over 15 received Ad26.COV2.S at low or high dose, single or two shots; 5 received placebo; per-sample allocation not given. Repertoires of vaccine and placebo recipients were sequenced from samples taken on day 63 after the first injection. Source: peripheral blood, taken in a trial of Ad26.COV2.S vaccine versus placebo. These TCRs come from a person between 18 and 65 years old who received the Ad26.COV2.S COVID-19 vaccine or a placebo.

This sequence joins TRBV5-4 and TRBJ2-1; D is ambiguous. The V end lost 4 bases, the J end lost 10 bases, and 12 bases lay between the germline ends. This CDR3 region has 12 residues. In germline, CDR1 is SGHNT, CDR2 YYREEE (reference sequence). For the CDR3, the DNA is TGTGCCAGCAGCCGGGCCCAGGAGGAGCAGTTCTTC. It translates to CASSRAQEEQFF.

The chain is built from TRBV7-2 and TRBJ1-1; tentatively, D is TRBD1 (5 bases). CDR3 size: 14 residues. CDR1 and CDR2 from the germline V gene are SGHTA and FQGNSA. The V and J ends lost 5 bases and 4 bases respectively, with 14 bases between them. CDR3 nucleotides: TGTGCCAGCAGCCTTGTGCTGGGGGTCACTGAAGCTTTCTTT. Translated, it gives CASSLVLGVTEAFF.

This chain connects TRBV6-4 to TRBJ2-1; 15 nucleotides align to TRBD2. Trimming took 0 bases from V and 10 from J; bases not matched to a gene: 10. Germline-derived CDR1 and CDR2 are MRHNA and SNTAGT. CDR3 size: 18 residues. DNA for the CDR3: TGTGCCAGCAGTGACTCGAGGACTAGCGGGGGGGGTAAGGACGAGCAGTTCTTC. Protein: CASSDSRTSGGGKDEQFF.

This clone was detected only a few times. The V and J genes are TRBV10-3 and TRBJ1-6; 9 bases map to TRBD1. Germline CDR1 reads ENHRY; CDR2 reads SYGVKD. The CDR3 has 14 amino acids. V lost 11 bases and J lost 10; bases outside the gene matches: 12. The CDR3 DNA sequence: TGTGCCGTCAAGCCGGGACAGGGTCAGTCACCCCTCCACTTT. Protein sequence: CAVKPGQGQSPLHF.

The chain employs TRBV5-4 and TRBJ1-1; weak D call: TRBD1 (5 bases). V was trimmed by 4 bases and J by 0 bases, leaving 13 bases between them. The length of the CDR3 is 15 residues. Germline lookup yields CDR1 SGHNT and CDR2 YYREEE (reference sequence). The DNA for the CDR3 is TGTGCCAGCAGCCCTACTCAGGGAGTGAACACTGAAGCTTTCTTT. Its protein is CASSPTQGVNTEAFF.

The chain employs TRBV6-5 and TRBJ1-2; no firm D call. Germline V lookup: CDR1 MNHEY, CDR2 SVGAGI. This CDR3 region has 14 residues. Trimming removed 6 bases at V and 4 bases at J, with 15 bases between. CDR3 protein: CASRTFQARYGYTF. The CDR3 DNA reads as TGTGCCAGCAGGACCTTTCAAGCCCGCTATGGCTACACCTTC.

The chain recombines TRBV7-2 with TRBJ2-5; TRBD2 agrees at 9 bases. The CDR3 extends over 18 amino acids. V gave up 0 bases and J gave up 0 bases; unmatched junction bases: 8. CDR1 and CDR2 from the germline V gene are SGHTA and FQGNSA. The CDR3 is CASSLAGGSGGYQETQYF. DNA for the CDR3: TGTGCCAGCAGCTTAGCAGGAGGGAGCGGGGGGTACCAAGAGACCCAGTACTTC.

The chain joins TRBV7-3 to TRBJ2-1; TRBD1 matches at 9 bases. With 1 base clipped from V and 4 bases from J, the junction kept 2 bases outside the gene matches. The germline V gene encodes CDR1 SGHTA and CDR2 FQGTGA. CDR3 length equals 15 residues. For the CDR3, the DNA is TGTGCCAGCAGCTTAAAGGGACAGGGATACAATGAGCAGTTCTTC. It codes for CASSLKGQGYNEQFF.

This chain uses TRBV7-2 with TRBJ2-1; 7 bases align to TRBD2. Germline V gene data show CDR1 as SGHTA and CDR2 as FQGNSA. This CDR3 has 14 residues. J gave up 5 bases and V 5 bases, and 6 bases lay outside the gene matches. In DNA form, the CDR3 reads TGTGCCAGCAGCCTACTAGCGTTCAACAATGAGCAGTTCTTC. It encodes CASSLLAFNNEQFF.

This clone was observed once. The V and J genes are TRBV18 and TRBJ2-1; 11 bases are shared with TRBD2. J was trimmed by 6 bases and V by 4 bases; bases with no gene match: 8. The CDR3 loop spans 16 amino acids. Germline V gene sequence: CDR1 KGHSH, CDR2 LQKENI. The CDR3 reads CASSRDLAGGGNEQFF. In DNA, the CDR3 is TGTGCCAGCTCACGGGACCTAGCGGGAGGAGGCAATGAGCAGTTCTTC.

The CDR3 region is CASSQEGTGYYGYTF. The CDR3 DNA reads TGTGCCAGCAGCCAAGAAGGGACAGGCTACTATGGCTACACCTTC. This chain links TRBV4-2 with TRBJ1-2; 8 bases align to TRBD1. The CDR3 sequence is 15 residues long. Losses at the gene ends were 0 bases for V and 3 bases for J; bases not matched to a gene: 3. Germline lookup yields CDR1 LGHNA and CDR2 YNFKEQ.

This chain uses TRBV5-6 with TRBJ2-7; 11 bases agree with TRBD2. V gave up 3 bases and J gave up 2 bases; unmatched junction bases: 7. Germline V gene lookup returns CDR1 SGHDT and CDR2 YYEEEE. This CDR3 has 16 amino acids. As DNA, the CDR3 is TGTGCCAGCAGCTCCCCGAGACTAGCGGGGCCCTACGAGCAGTACTTC. It translates to CASSSPRLAGPYEQYF.

The genes are TRBV10-3 and TRBJ1-6; D might be TRBD1 (6 bases). The ends were cut back, 4 bases at V and 4 bases at J, with 11 bases in the middle. The CDR3 sequence is 15 residues long. CDR1 and CDR2 from the germline V gene are ENHRY and SYGVKD. CDR3 nucleotides: TGTGCCATCAGTGGTAGGGACAATTATAATTCACCCCTCCACTTT. Its translation is CAISGRDNYNSPLHF.

Notes on this clone: Other DNA sequences of this sample code for an identical CDR3. The chain has TRBV5-5 and TRBJ2-5, with unresolved D. This CDR3 has 12 residues. The germline V and J ends were trimmed by 2 bases and 5 bases, with 7 bases remaining between them. The germline CDR1 and CDR2 sequences are SGHKS and YYEKEE (reference sequence). CDR3 bases: TGTGCCAGCAGCTTCCCTGGGGAGACCCAGTACTTC. Its protein is CASSFPGETQYF.

The gene calls are TRBV27 and TRBJ2-3, with D unclear. This CDR3 comprises 14 residues. V lost 7 bases, J lost 0 bases, and 11 bases lay in between. Germline CDR1 MNHEY, CDR2 SMNVEV (reference sequence). CDR3 sequence (DNA): TGTGCCAGCACTAGGTTAATAAGCACAGATACGCAGTATTTT. Protein: CASTRLISTDTQYF.

The chain uses TRBV10-3 and TRBJ1-6; no reliable D call. V was clipped by 6 bases and J by 0 bases, with 12 bases between them. The germline gives CDR1 ENHRY, CDR2 SYGVKD. CDR3 length: 16 residues. CDR3 region: CAISAKPNSYNSPLHF. CDR3 coding DNA: TGTGCCATCAGCGCGAAACCTAACTCCTATAATTCACCCCTCCACTTT.

The chain links TRBV9 to TRBJ1-2; D is possibly TRBD1 (5 bases). With 3 bases removed from V and 5 bases from J, the gap between germline ends came to 11 bases. From germline, CDR1 is SGDLS and CDR2 YYNGEE. This CDR3 spans 13 amino acids. CDR3 sequence: CASSAAGLYGYTF. The CDR3 nucleotides are TGTGCCAGCAGCGCCGCAGGGTTATATGGCTACACCTTC.

The chain carries TRBV3-1 (or the pseudogene TRBV3-2) and TRBJ2-5; TRBD2 matches at 14 bases. Trimming took 4 bases from V and 4 from J; bases not matched to a gene: 2. CDR3 length: 15 residues. Germline V gene lookup returns CDR1 LGHDT and CDR2 YNNKEL (reference sequence). CDR3: CASSRGTSGGETQYF. The CDR3 bases are TGTGCCAGCAGCCGGGGGACTAGCGGGGGAGAGACCCAGTACTTC.